This TCR beta chain was identified during a study of blood T cell repertoires in COVID-19. Clones were sequenced by immunoSEQ multiplex PCR, and TCRdb holds only the in-frame ones, with some missing. The table shows about 270,000 clones, with roughly nine tenths occurring only once. CDR3 length: 17 residues. V lost 0 bases, J lost 1 base, and 8 bases stayed unmatched. Looked up from germline, CDR1 is GTSNPN and CDR2 is SVGIG (reference sequence). The chain couples TRBV30 to TRBJ2-2, with 7 nucleotides matching TRBD1. The source is a woman under 30 who had recovered from COVID-19. Sequenced: PBMCs or T cells enriched from blood (not recorded which). This CDR3 is CAWSVRKDRRNTGELFF. CDR3 nucleotides: TGTGCCTGGAGTGTACGAAAGGACAGGAGGAACACCGGGGAGCTGTTTTTT.